These 25 T cell receptor beta chains originate from one sample sequenced in a study of blood T cell repertoires in COVID-19. The data were produced by immunoSEQ multiplex PCR, yet TCRdb's version contains in-frame clones alone and is incomplete. Of about 82,000 clones in the sample, around 85% are singletons; the top ten hold approximately 20%. The sequencing sample was made of peripheral blood. The receptor source for this set is a man older than 75 with active or convalescent COVID-19.

DNA for the CDR3: TGTGCCAGCAGTTTATGTCACAGGGGCTGGGAGCAGTACGTC. Its translation: CASSLCHRGWEQYV. The chain combines TRBV27 with TRBJ2-7; 7 bases match TRBD1. Germline V gene lookup returns CDR1 MNHEY and CDR2 SMNVEV (reference sequence). The CDR3 runs 14 residues. V trimming: 1 base; J trimming: 7 bases; junction bases outside the gene matches: 7.

The V call is TRBV5-1, the J call TRBJ2-3; 13 nucleotides agree with TRBD2. The CDR3 runs 17 residues. V shed 1 base and J 2 bases; nucleotides not matched to a gene: 4. CDR1 and CDR2 (germline): SGHRS, YFSETQ. The CDR3 region is CASSLLGTSGATDTQYF. The CDR3 nucleotides read TGCGCCAGCAGCTTGCTAGGGACTAGCGGGGCCACAGATACGCAGTATTTT.

The genes are TRBV19 and TRBJ1-5, with 11 bases matching TRBD1. Trimming at V came to 7 bases and at J to 3 bases, leaving 5 bases not matched to a gene. Germline V gene data show CDR1 as LNHDA and CDR2 as SQIVND (reference sequence). The CDR3 sequence is 15 residues long. CDR3 sequence (DNA): TGTGCCAGTATCGGGACAGGGGGTGACAATCAGCCCCAGCATTTT. Its translation is CASIGTGGDNQPQHF.

The J gene is TRBJ1-5, the V gene TRBV24-1; D is undetermined. The germline V gene has CDR1 KGHDR and CDR2 SFDVKD. The CDR3 has 15 residues. V lost 3 bases, J lost 10 bases, and 18 bases lay in between. CDR3: CATSDPRESRSPQHF. As DNA, the CDR3 is TGTGCCACCAGTGATCCCCGGGAGTCCCGTAGTCCCCAGCATTTT.

This clone was observed a few times. The chain joins TRBV10-3 to TRBJ1-6; TRBD1 agrees at 7 bases. V trimming: 6 bases; J trimming: 5 bases; junction bases outside the gene matches: 1. CDR1 is ENHRY and CDR2 is SYGVKD in the germline V gene. The CDR3 contains 13 residues. The CDR3 DNA is TGTGCCATCAGGGGGACAGATAATTCACCCCTCCACTTT. This gives the protein CAIRGTDNSPLHF.

This clone was detected once. The chain links TRBV7-2 to TRBJ1-6; weak D call: TRBD1 (5 bases). Germline assignment: CDR1 SGHTA and CDR2 FQGNSA. CDR3 size: 14 residues. The V and J ends lost 5 bases and 4 bases respectively, with 9 bases between them. CDR3 sequence (DNA): TGTGCCAGCAGCAATCCAGGGTATAATTCACCCCTCCACTTT. Its translation: CASSNPGYNSPLHF.

The chain joins TRBV9 to TRBJ2-3; 15 bases line up with TRBD2. The junction had 8 bases not matched to a gene; V was cut back by 4 bases and J by 5 bases. Germline CDR1 SGDLS, CDR2 YYNGEE. The CDR3 runs to 17 residues. DNA of the CDR3: TGTGCCAGCAGCCCTGGACTAGCGGGGGGGCAGAAAGATACGCAGTATTTT. It translates to CASSPGLAGGQKDTQYF. Variable domain in full (rest from reference TRBV9 and TRBJ2-3): DSGVTQTPKHLITATGQRVTLRCSPRSGDLSVYWYQQSLDQGLQFLIQYYNGEERAKGNILERFSAQQFPDLHSELNLSSLELGDSALYFCASSPGLAGGQKDTQYFGPGTRLTVL.

This chain connects TRBV2 to TRBJ1-5; 7 bases are shared with TRBD1. Per germline, CDR1 SNHLY and CDR2 FYNNEI. This CDR3 has 13 amino acids. Germline trimming cut 11 bases from V and 3 bases from J; bases unmatched to any gene: 7. The CDR3 DNA reads as TGTGCCTCCCGGGACAGCCTCAATCAGCCCCAGCATTTT. This gives the protein CASRDSLNQPQHF.

This clone has a single count. This chain links TRBV28 with TRBJ1-4; D unresolved. This CDR3 comprises 13 residues. Per germline, CDR1 MDHEN and CDR2 SYDVKM. V was cut by 3 bases and J by 7 bases, with 9 bases left in between. This CDR3 is CASSFGVGEKLFF. CDR3 in DNA: TGTGCCAGCAGTTTCGGGGTTGGTGAAAAACTGTTTTTT.

V is TRBV4-1 and J is TRBJ1-6, with D unresolved. Germline assignment: CDR1 MGHRA and CDR2 YSYEKL. CDR3 length: 15 residues. V lost 0 bases, J lost 4 bases, and 7 bases lay in between. The CDR3 loop is CASSQDSRYNSPLHF. As DNA, the CDR3 is TGCGCCAGCAGCCAAGATAGTCGGTATAATTCACCCCTCCACTTT.

This clone was recorded only once. V usage is TRBV19 and J usage is TRBJ1-1; TRBD1 aligns across 7 bases. Germline loops: CDR1 LNHDA, CDR2 SQIVND (reference sequence). The CDR3 is 15 amino acids. The ends lost 5 bases at V and 1 base at J; junction bases unmatched: 7. The CDR3 protein is CASSVGTVRNTEAFF. The CDR3, as DNA: TGTGCCAGTAGTGTCGGGACAGTCAGGAACACTGAAGCTTTCTTT.

The chain combines TRBV7-2 with TRBJ2-5; tentative D call: TRBD2 (5 bases). V lost 5 bases, J lost 2 bases, and 9 bases lay in between. This CDR3 is built from 13 residues. CDR1 and CDR2 (germline): SGHTA, FQGNSA. The CDR3 nucleotides read TGTGCCAGCAGCGCCGGGAATCAAGAGACCCAGTACTTC. Translation gives CASSAGNQETQYF.

The CDR3, as DNA: TGTGCCAGCAGCCCTGGACCTTTGAGAGGGGGCACTGAAGCTTTCTTT. Translated: CASSPGPLRGGTEAFF. The gene calls are TRBV5-6 and TRBJ1-1; TRBD1 might be the D (6 bases). V lost 4 bases to trimming and J lost 4 bases, with 20 bases between them. In germline, CDR1 is SGHDT, CDR2 YYEEEE. The CDR3 is 16 amino acids.

This chain links TRBV7-3 with TRBJ2-1; 7 bases are shared with TRBD2. The J segment lost 3 bases and the V segment lost 1 base, leaving 6 bases of the junction unmatched. CDR3 size: 16 residues. From germline, CDR1 is SGHTA and CDR2 FQGTGA. The CDR3 bases are TGTGCCAGCAGCTTAATGGGCGGGAGCATCTACAATGAGCAGTTCTTC. It is translated as CASSLMGGSIYNEQFF.

This chain connects TRBV7-3 to TRBJ1-1; a possible D gene is TRBD1 (6 bases). Germline CDR1 SGHTA, CDR2 FQGTGA. The CDR3 consists of 13 residues. V lost 0 bases and J 4 bases, leaving 6 bases between the germline ends. The CDR3 bases are TGTGCCAGCAGCTTAACAGGGGGCACTGAAGCTTTCTTT. Its protein is CASSLTGGTEAFF. The entire variable domain, with the rest obtained from reference TRBV7-3 and TRBJ1-1, is as follows: GAGVSQTPSNKVTEKGKYVELRCDPISGHTALYWYRQSLGQGPEFLIYFQGTGAADDSGLPNDRFFAVRPEGSVSTLKIQRTERGDSAVYLCASSLTGGTEAFFGQGTRLTVV.

The chain joins TRBV18 to TRBJ1-1; a possible D gene is TRBD1 (5 bases). The CDR3 consists of 15 residues. Germline lookup yields CDR1 KGHSH and CDR2 LQKENI. With 3 bases removed from V and 4 bases from J, the gap between germline ends came to 15 bases. The CDR3, as DNA: TGTGCCAGCTCACCCTCGAACGGGGGGAGCACTGAAGCTTTCTTT. Amino acids: CASSPSNGGSTEAFF.

The chain links TRBV10-3 to TRBJ2-7, with D hard to call. The ends were cut back, 2 bases at V and 5 bases at J, with 10 bases in the middle. This CDR3 has 13 amino acids. In germline, CDR1 is ENHRY, CDR2 SYGVKD. CDR3 loop: CAISERVGHEQYV. CDR3 nucleotide sequence: TGTGCCATCAGTGAGCGGGTTGGCCACGAGCAGTACGTC.

This clone was observed once. The chain couples TRBV12-3 or TRBV12-4 to TRBJ2-3, with TRBD1 matching over 9 bases. Trimming took 6 bases from V and 6 from J; bases not matched to a gene: 4. This CDR3 has 13 amino acids. CDR3 in DNA: TGTGCCAGCAGAATACAGGGGGCCGATACGCAGTATTTT. Its translation is CASRIQGADTQYF.

The chain combines TRBV5-6 with TRBJ2-7; TRBD1 aligns across 8 bases. Germline V CDR1 and CDR2: SGHDT, YYEEEE. J gave up 5 bases and V 6 bases, and 7 bases lay outside the gene matches. There are 13 residues in the CDR3. The chain's CDR3 is CASTRTGIDEQYV. The CDR3 DNA reads as TGTGCCAGCACCAGGACAGGGATCGACGAGCAGTACGTC.

The CDR3 DNA reads TGTGCCACCAGTGATTTGGGTGGGGGCGCGACAGATACGCAGTATTTT. Protein product: CATSDLGGGATDTQYF. The chain uses TRBV24-1 and TRBJ2-3; D may be TRBD1 (6 bases). The V gene's germline CDR1 is KGHDR and CDR2 SFDVKD. The CDR3 totals 16 residues. Trimming removed 0 bases from V and 3 bases from J, with 12 bases in between.

This clone was found once. The V call is TRBV6-5, the J call TRBJ2-1; TRBD2 is a possible D gene (5 bases). CDR3 size: 14 residues. V was shortened by 2 bases and J by 6 bases, with 11 bases between the two germline ends. Germline lookup yields CDR1 MNHEY and CDR2 SVGAGI. The DNA for the CDR3 is TGTGCCAGCAGTTACATCCTAGCTATCAATGAGCAGTTCTTC. Amino acids: CASSYILAINEQFF.

The J gene is TRBJ2-7, the V gene TRBV18; a possible D gene is TRBD1 (5 bases). The CDR3 has 13 residues. V was cut by 0 bases and J by 4 bases, with 7 bases left in between. Germline assignment: CDR1 KGHSH and CDR2 LQKENI. The CDR3 sequence is CASSPPQAYEQYV. CDR3 DNA: TGTGCCAGCTCACCACCACAGGCATACGAGCAGTACGTC.

This rearrangement joins TRBV7-2 to TRBJ2-4, with 8 bases aligning to TRBD1. After removal of 4 bases from V and 7 bases from J, the junction contained 9 bases not matched to a gene. Looked up from germline, CDR1 is SGHTA and CDR2 is FQGNSA. The CDR3 covers 15 residues. This CDR3 reads CASSSQTGVRNIQYF. The CDR3 DNA follows: TGTGCCAGCAGCTCTCAGACAGGGGTTAGGAACATTCAGTACTTC. The whole variable domain, remainder taken from reference TRBV7-2 and TRBJ2-4, is GAGVSQSPSNKVTEKGKDVELRCDPISGHTALYWYRQSLGQGLEFLIYFQGNSAPDKSGLPSDRFSAERTGGSVSTLTIQRTQQEDSAVYLCASSSQTGVRNIQYFGAGTRLSVL.

The chain carries TRBV7-9 and TRBJ2-4, with a weak D call TRBD1 (6 bases). The V and J ends lost 5 bases and 0 bases respectively, with 11 bases between them. This CDR3 comprises 15 residues. Germline assignment: CDR1 SEHNR and CDR2 FQNEAQ (reference sequence). The CDR3 loop is CASSPDSLAKNIQYF. The CDR3 DNA sequence: TGTGCCAGCAGCCCGGACAGCCTAGCCAAAAACATTCAGTACTTC.

This chain connects TRBV18 to TRBJ2-7; possibly TRBD2 for D (5 bases). Trimming stripped 3 bases from V and 2 bases from J, with 8 bases between. The germline gives CDR1 KGHSH, CDR2 LQKENI. The CDR3 is made up of 13 amino acids. The CDR3 protein is CASSPDGTYEQYV. The CDR3 coding sequence is TGTGCCAGCTCACCTGACGGGACCTACGAGCAGTACGTC.